These 19 T cell receptor beta chains share one sample of origin, sequenced in a study of blood T cells in healthy people across ages. For the second PCR, which ran for about 6 to 11 cycles, a sample-barcoded 5' primer and a J-beta primer mix were used. TCRdb passed the 5' RACE reads through MiXCR, listing each CDR3 protein once. The sample shows 650,000 to 1,000,000 distinct CDR3 sequences, under 40% of them seen only once. The specimen sequenced was blood. The source of these receptors is a man between 18 and 35 years old in good health.

On this clonotype: A junction boundary mismatches the germline segment, possibly from a read error. The chain's CDR3 is CATGRDNSIATGADGYTF. CDR3 in DNA: TGTGCCACCGGCAGAGATAATAGTATCGCAACAGGGGCCGATGGCTACACCTTC. This chain links TRBV15 with TRBJ1-2; 7 positions match TRBD1. Germline CDR1 reads LNHNV; CDR2 reads YYDKDF (reference sequence). The CDR3 totals 18 residues. Full variable domain (missing parts from reference TRBV15 and TRBJ1-2): DAMVIQNPRYQVTQFGKPVTLSCSQTLNHNVMYWYQQKSSQAPKLLFHYYDKDFNNEADTPDNFQSRRPNTSFCFLDIRSPGLGDTAMYLCATGRDNSIATGADGYTFGSGTRLTVV.

The V and J genes are TRBV7-2 and TRBJ2-4; 7 positions match TRBD1. The DNA matches TRBJ2-7 better at its end, which makes the J call doubtful. Germline values: CDR1 SGHTA, CDR2 FQGNSA. The CDR3 runs 14 residues. The CDR3 loop reads CASSLTGTAHEQYF. The CDR3 DNA follows: TGTGCCAGCAGCTTAACCGGGACAGCCCACGAGCAGTACTTC.

This clonotype was counted only a few times. This chain joins TRBV2 and TRBJ2-7; no firm D call. Per germline, CDR1 SNHLY and CDR2 FYNNEI. The CDR3 is 14 residues long. V was clipped by 3 bases and J by 0 bases, with 9 bases between them. The CDR3 sequence is CASSEGMSSYEQYF. The CDR3 DNA is TGTGCCAGCAGTGAGGGGATGAGCTCCTACGAGCAGTACTTC.

There are many counts of this clonotype. The DNA of the CDR3 is TGTGCCATCAGTGAGCCGGGACAGGGCGGTACAGATACGCAGTATTTT. Its translation is CAISEPGQGGTDTQYF. The genes are TRBV10-3 and TRBJ2-3, with 9 bases aligning to TRBD1. The CDR3 spans 16 residues. The germline V gene has CDR1 ENHRY and CDR2 SYGVKD. J was trimmed by 3 bases and V by 2 bases; bases with no gene match: 6.

The sample holds many counts of this clonotype. V usage is TRBV12-3 or TRBV12-4 and J usage is TRBJ2-5; 7 bases align to TRBD2. The CDR3 loop spans 14 amino acids. The junction had 5 bases not matched to a gene; V was cut back by 2 bases and J by 5 bases. The CDR3 DNA reads as TGTGCCAGCAGTTTAAGTCAGGGAGGGGAGACCCAGTACTTC. Protein product: CASSLSQGGETQYF.

This chain connects TRBV14 to TRBJ1-6; TRBD1 might be the D (5 bases). The CDR3 is 16 amino acids. V was clipped by 5 bases and J by 0 bases, with 11 bases between them. The V gene's germline CDR1 is SGHDN and CDR2 FVKESK. The CDR3 loop is CASSVGRYSYNSPLHF. CDR3 nucleotides: TGTGCCAGCAGCGTGGGACGTTACTCCTATAATTCACCCCTCCACTTT.

The rearrangement links TRBV7-2 to TRBJ1-4, with a possible D match to TRBD1 (6 bases). There are 14 residues in the CDR3. Germline values: CDR1 SGHTA, CDR2 FQGNSA. The germline V and J ends were trimmed by 5 bases and 8 bases, with 15 bases remaining between them. This CDR3 reads CASSLAGTLEKLFF. CDR3 DNA: TGTGCCAGCAGCCTTGCCGGGACACTAGAAAAACTGTTTTTT.

This clonotype was detected only a few times. V is TRBV6-2 or TRBV6-3 and J is TRBJ1-1; D gene uncertain. CDR3 size: 16 residues. V lost 6 bases to trimming and J lost 0 bases, with 17 bases between them. Germline V lookup: CDR1 MNHEY, CDR2 SVGEGT. The CDR3 reads CASRDPPGSMNTEAFF. In DNA form, the CDR3 reads TGTGCCAGCAGGGATCCTCCCGGGAGCATGAACACTGAAGCTTTCTTT.

V and J are TRBV30 and TRBJ2-1; D uncertain. The CDR3 covers 15 residues. CDR1 is GTSNPN and CDR2 is SVGIG in the germline V gene (reference sequence). V was shortened by 0 bases and J by 4 bases, with 13 bases between the two germline ends. CDR3 region: CAWSVPQPLYNEQFF. The CDR3 nucleotides are TGTGCCTGGAGTGTTCCGCAACCACTTTACAATGAGCAGTTCTTC.

This clonotype was seen more than once but under ten times. V and J are TRBV7-2 and TRBJ2-3, with D possibly TRBD2 on 5 matching bases. This CDR3 region has 14 residues. V lost 0 bases to trimming and J lost 4 bases, with 8 bases between them. From germline, CDR1 is SGHTA and CDR2 FQGNSA. DNA for the CDR3: TGTGCCAGCAGCTTAGCGTCGGGGTCAGATACGCAGTATTTT. Its protein product is CASSLASGSDTQYF.

The gene calls are TRBV7-2 and TRBJ2-7; 9 bases fit TRBD1. V shed 0 bases, J shed 2 bases, and the junction held 5 bases outside the gene matches. The CDR3 has 16 residues. The V gene's germline CDR1 is SGHTA and CDR2 FQGNSA. In DNA form, the CDR3 reads TGTGCCAGCAGCTTAGCGGGGACAGGGTTTACCTACGAGCAGTACTTC. Its protein is CASSLAGTGFTYEQYF.

This clonotype was detected only a few times. The CDR3 DNA reads TGTGCCAGCAGCCAACAGCTTCACACTGAAGCTTTCTTT. It codes for CASSQQLHTEAFF. This sequence joins TRBV14 and TRBJ1-1; D is undetermined. CDR3 size: 13 residues. V was trimmed by 2 bases and J by 3 bases, leaving 7 bases between them. CDR1 and CDR2 (germline): SGHDN, FVKESK.

The V call is TRBV13, the J call TRBJ2-1; 7 bases are a match to TRBD1. The CDR3 length is 14 residues. Germline values: CDR1 PRHDT, CDR2 FYEKMQ (reference sequence). Germline trimming cut 4 bases from V and 7 bases from J; bases unmatched to any gene: 7. The CDR3 DNA reads TGTGCCAGCAGCTCCTCCGACAGGGCAAATGAGCAGTTCTTC. Protein product: CASSSSDRANEQFF.

This chain joins TRBV4-3 and TRBJ1-2, with D unresolved. In germline, CDR1 is LGHNA, CDR2 YSLEER. V lost 0 bases, J lost 4 bases, and 12 bases lay in between. The CDR3 loop spans 15 amino acids. The CDR3 protein is CASSQERHGSYGYTF. The CDR3 region has the DNA TGCGCCAGCAGCCAAGAGAGGCACGGGTCCTATGGCTACACCTTC.

This clonotype was detected a few times. The chain couples TRBV4-3 to TRBJ1-1; unclear D gene. The germline V and J ends were trimmed by 0 bases and 1 base, with 15 bases remaining between them. Germline V lookup: CDR1 LGHNA, CDR2 YSLEER. CDR3 length: 17 residues. CDR3 amino acids: CASSQDLSRLGNTEAFF. Here the CDR3 DNA reads TGCGCCAGCAGCCAAGATCTAAGCAGGTTGGGGAACACTGAAGCTTTCTTT.

Points on this clonotype: The junction shows a germline mismatch at one end, possibly a read error. This chain uses TRBV27 with TRBJ2-3; 7 bases are shared with TRBD2. CDR1 is MNHEY and CDR2 is SMNVEV in the germline V gene (reference sequence). The CDR3 is made up of 15 amino acids. The CDR3 DNA reads TGTGCCAGCAGTCTCAAAGGACTAGGGGCAGATGCGCAGTATTTT. It is translated as CASSLKGLGADAQYF.

This clonotype was seen a handful of times. In DNA, the CDR3 is TGTGCCAGCAGCTCACCGACAGGGGCTGGGGCCAACGTCCTGACTTTC. This gives the protein CASSSPTGAGANVLTF. The chain uses TRBV9 and TRBJ2-6, with 8 bases aligning to TRBD1. Germline CDR1 SGDLS, CDR2 YYNGEE. This CDR3 contains 16 residues. J lost 2 bases, V lost 4 bases, and 5 bases had no gene match. The full variable domain, with the rest looked up from reference TRBV9 and TRBJ2-6, is DSGVTQTPKHLITATGQRVTLRCSPRSGDLSVYWYQQSLDQGLQFLIQYYNGEERAKGNILERFSAQQFPDLHSELNLSSLELGDSALYFCASSSPTGAGANVLTFGAGSRLTVL.

This clonotype turned up a few times. The genes are TRBV10-3 and TRBJ1-1; D is unresolved. Germline assignment: CDR1 ENHRY and CDR2 SYGVKD. V was shortened by 4 bases and J by 3 bases, with 15 bases between the two germline ends. The CDR3 extends over 15 amino acids. The DNA for the CDR3 is TGTGCCATCAGTGCCTTAGGAAATGGTGACACTGAAGCTTTCTTT. The encoded protein is CAISALGNGDTEAFF.

In its sample, this clonotype was seen a few times. The CDR3 spells CASSDTGGDVNEQFF. In DNA form, the CDR3 reads TGTGCCAGCAGCGACACAGGGGGCGATGTGAATGAGCAGTTCTTC. The V gene is TRBV12-3 or TRBV12-4, the J gene TRBJ2-1, with 9 bases aligning to TRBD1. With 6 bases clipped from V and 7 bases from J, the junction kept 10 bases outside the gene matches. The CDR3 length is 15 residues.